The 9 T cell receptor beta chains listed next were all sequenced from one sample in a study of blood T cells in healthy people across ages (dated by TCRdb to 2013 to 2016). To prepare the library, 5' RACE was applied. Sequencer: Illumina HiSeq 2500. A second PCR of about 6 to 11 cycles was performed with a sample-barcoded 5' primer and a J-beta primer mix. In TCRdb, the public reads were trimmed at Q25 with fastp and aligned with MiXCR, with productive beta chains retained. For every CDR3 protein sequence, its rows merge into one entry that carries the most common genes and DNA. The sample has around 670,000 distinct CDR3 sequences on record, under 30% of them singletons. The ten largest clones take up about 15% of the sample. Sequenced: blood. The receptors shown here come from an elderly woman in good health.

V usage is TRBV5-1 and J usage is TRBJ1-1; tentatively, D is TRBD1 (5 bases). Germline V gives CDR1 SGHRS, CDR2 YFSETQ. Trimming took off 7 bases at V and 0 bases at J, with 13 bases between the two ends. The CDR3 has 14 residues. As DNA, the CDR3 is TGCGCCAGCGCTCGACAGCCTATGAACACTGAAGCTTTCTTT. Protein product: CASARQPMNTEAFF.

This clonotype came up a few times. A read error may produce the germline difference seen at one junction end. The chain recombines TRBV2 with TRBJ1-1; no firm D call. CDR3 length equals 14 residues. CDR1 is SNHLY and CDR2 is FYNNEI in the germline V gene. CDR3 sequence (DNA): TGTACCAGCAATGTGGGTCGGGCGGGCACTGAAGCTTTCTTT. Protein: CTSNVGRAGTEAFF.

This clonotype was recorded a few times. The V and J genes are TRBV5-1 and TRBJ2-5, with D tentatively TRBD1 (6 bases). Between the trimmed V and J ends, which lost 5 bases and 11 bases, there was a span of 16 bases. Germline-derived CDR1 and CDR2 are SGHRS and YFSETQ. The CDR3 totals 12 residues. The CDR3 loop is CASSLQGNEQYF. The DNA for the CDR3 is TGCGCCAGCAGTCTACAGGGAAATGAGCAGTACTTC.

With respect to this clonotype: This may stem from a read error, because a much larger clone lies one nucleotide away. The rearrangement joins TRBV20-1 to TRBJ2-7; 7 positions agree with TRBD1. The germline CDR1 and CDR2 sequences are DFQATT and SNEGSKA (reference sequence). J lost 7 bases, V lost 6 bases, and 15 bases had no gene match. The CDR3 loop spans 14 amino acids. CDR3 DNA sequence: TGCAGTGCCATCCGGGACAGCCCCTGCAATGAGCAGTACTTC. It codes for CSAIRDSPCNEQYF.

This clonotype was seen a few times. DNA for the CDR3: TGTGCCAGCAGGGGCGGGACAGGGACCTACGAGCAGTACTTC. Amino acid sequence: CASRGGTGTYEQYF. This sequence joins TRBV6-1 and TRBJ2-7, with 9 bases fitting TRBD1. The length of the CDR3 is 14 residues. Germline V gene sequence: CDR1 MNHNS, CDR2 SASEGT. The junction had 5 bases not matched to a gene; V was cut back by 6 bases and J by 2 bases.

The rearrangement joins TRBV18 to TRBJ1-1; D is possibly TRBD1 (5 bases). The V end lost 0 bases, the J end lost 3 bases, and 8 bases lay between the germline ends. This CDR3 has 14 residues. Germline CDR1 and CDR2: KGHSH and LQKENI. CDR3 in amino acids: CASSPPRGHTEAFF. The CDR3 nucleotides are TGTGCCAGCTCACCACCGAGGGGTCACACTGAAGCTTTCTTT. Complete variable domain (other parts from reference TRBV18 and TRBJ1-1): NAGVMQNPRHLVRRRGQEARLRCSPMKGHSHVYWYRQLPEEGLKFMVYLQKENIIDESGMPKERFSAEFPKEGPSILRIQQVVRGDSAAYFCASSPPRGHTEAFFGQGTRLTVV.

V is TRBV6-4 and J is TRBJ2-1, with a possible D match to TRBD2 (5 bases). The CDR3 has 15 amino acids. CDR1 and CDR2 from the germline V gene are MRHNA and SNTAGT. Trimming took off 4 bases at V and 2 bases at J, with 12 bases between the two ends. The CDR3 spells CASSVEGSPYNEQFF. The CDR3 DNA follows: TGTGCCAGCAGTGTAGAGGGCAGCCCCTACAATGAGCAGTTCTTC.

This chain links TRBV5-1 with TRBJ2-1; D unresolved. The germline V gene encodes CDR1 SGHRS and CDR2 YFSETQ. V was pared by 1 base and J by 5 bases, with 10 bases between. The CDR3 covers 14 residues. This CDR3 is CASSLISGNNEQFF. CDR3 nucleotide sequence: TGCGCCAGCAGCTTGATCTCAGGCAACAATGAGCAGTTCTTC.

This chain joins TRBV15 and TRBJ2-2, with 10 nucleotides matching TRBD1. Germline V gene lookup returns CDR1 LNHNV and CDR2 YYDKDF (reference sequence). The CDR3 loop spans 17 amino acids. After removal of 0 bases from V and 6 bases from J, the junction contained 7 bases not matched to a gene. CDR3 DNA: TGTGCCACCAGCAGAGACCTCGGGACAGGGGTGTCCGGGGAGCTGTTTTTT. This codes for CATSRDLGTGVSGELFF.